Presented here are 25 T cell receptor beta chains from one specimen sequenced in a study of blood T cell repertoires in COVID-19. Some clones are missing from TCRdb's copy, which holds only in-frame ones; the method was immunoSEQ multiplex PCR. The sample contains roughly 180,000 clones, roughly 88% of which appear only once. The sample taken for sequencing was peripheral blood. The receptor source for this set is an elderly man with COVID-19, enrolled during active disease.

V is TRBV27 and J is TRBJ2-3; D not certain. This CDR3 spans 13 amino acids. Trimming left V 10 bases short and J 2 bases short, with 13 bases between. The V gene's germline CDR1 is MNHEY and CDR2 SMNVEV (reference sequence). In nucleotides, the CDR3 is TGTGCCACCATGGGCAGGAACACAGATACGCAGTATTTT. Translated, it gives CATMGRNTDTQYF.

CDR3 in DNA: TGTGCCAGCAGCCAAGACAGGGGGCATGGAAACACCATATATTTT. It codes for CASSQDRGHGNTIYF. J is TRBJ1-3 and V is TRBV4-2, with 8 bases lining up with TRBD1. With V trimmed by 0 bases and J by 3 bases, 1 base remained unmatched. CDR3 length: 15 residues. Germline V CDR1 and CDR2: LGHNA, YNFKEQ.

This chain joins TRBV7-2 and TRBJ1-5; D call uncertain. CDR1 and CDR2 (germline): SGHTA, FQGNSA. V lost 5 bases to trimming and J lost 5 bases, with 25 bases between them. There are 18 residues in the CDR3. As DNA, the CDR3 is TGTGCCAGCAGCACAAAGATAGCAGCGAAGAGGCTGCATCAGCCCCAGCATTTT. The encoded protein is CASSTKIAAKRLHQPQHF. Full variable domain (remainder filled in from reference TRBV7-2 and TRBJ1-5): GAGVSQSPSNKVTEKGKDVELRCDPISGHTALYWYRQSLGQGLEFLIYFQGNSAPDKSGLPSDRFSAERTGGSVSTLTIQRTQQEDSAVYLCASSTKIAAKRLHQPQHFGDGTRLSIL.

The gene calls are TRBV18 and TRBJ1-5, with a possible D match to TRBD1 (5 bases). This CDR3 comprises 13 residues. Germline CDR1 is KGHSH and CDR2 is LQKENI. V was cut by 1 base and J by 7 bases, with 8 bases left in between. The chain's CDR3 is CASSPRGEQPQHF. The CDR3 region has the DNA TGTGCCAGCTCACCACGGGGGGAGCAGCCCCAGCATTTT. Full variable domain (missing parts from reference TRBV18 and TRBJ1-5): NAGVMQNPRHLVRRRGQEARLRCSPMKGHSHVYWYRQLPEEGLKFMVYLQKENIIDESGMPKERFSAEFPKEGPSILRIQQVVRGDSAAYFCASSPRGEQPQHFGDGTRLSIL.

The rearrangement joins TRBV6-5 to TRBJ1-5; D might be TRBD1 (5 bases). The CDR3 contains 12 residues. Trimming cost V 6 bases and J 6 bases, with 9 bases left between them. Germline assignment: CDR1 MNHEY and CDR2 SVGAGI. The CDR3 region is CASSQGSQPQHF. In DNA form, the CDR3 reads TGTGCCAGCAGCCAGGGAAGTCAGCCCCAGCATTTT.

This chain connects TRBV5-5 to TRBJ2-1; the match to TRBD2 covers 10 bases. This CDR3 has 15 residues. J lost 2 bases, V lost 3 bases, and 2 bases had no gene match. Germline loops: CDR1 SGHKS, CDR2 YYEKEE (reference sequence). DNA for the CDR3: TGTGCCAGCAGCTCAGCGGGGGGGGCCTACAATGAGCAGTTCTTC. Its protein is CASSSAGGAYNEQFF. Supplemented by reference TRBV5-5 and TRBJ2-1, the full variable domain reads DAGVTQSPTHLIKTRGQQVTLRCSPISGHKSVSWYQQVLGQGPQFIFQYYEKEERGRGNFPDRFSARQFPNYSSELNVNALLLGDSALYLCASSSAGGAYNEQFFGPGTRLTVL.

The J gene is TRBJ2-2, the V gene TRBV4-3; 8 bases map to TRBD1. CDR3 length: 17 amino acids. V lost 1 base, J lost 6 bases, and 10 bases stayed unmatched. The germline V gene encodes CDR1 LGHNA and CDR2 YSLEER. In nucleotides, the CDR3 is TGCGCCAGCAGCCAAGTTGTTGGGCAGGGGGCGGCCGGGGAGCTGTTTTTT. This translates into CASSQVVGQGAAGELFF.

The CDR3 DNA is TGTGCCAGCAGCCCTCAGGGGAACACTGAAGCTTTCTTT. This sequence encodes CASSPQGNTEAFF. The rearrangement joins TRBV14 to TRBJ1-1; D is possibly TRBD1 (5 bases). V shed 4 bases and J shed 1 base, with 7 bases lying between them. The CDR3 covers 13 residues. The germline V gene encodes CDR1 SGHDN and CDR2 FVKESK.

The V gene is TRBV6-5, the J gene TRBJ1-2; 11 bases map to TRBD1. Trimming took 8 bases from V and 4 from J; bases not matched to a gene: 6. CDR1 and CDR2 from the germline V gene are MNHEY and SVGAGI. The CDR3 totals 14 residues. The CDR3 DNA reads TGTGCCAGCGGGGGACAGGGGGGGATCTATGGCTACACCTTC. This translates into CASGGQGGIYGYTF.

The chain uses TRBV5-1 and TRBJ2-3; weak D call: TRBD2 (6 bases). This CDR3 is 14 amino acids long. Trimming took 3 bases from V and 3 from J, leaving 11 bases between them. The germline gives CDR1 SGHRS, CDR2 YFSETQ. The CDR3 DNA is TGCGCCAGCAGCTCCACCGGGGGAACAGATACGCAGTATTTT. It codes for CASSSTGGTDTQYF.

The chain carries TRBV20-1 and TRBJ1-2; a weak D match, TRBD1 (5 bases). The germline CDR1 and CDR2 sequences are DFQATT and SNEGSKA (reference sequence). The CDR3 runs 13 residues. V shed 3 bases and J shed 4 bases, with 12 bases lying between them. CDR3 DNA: TGCAGTGCTAGTCCCCAGGGCCGCTATGGCTACACCTTC. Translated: CSASPQGRYGYTF.

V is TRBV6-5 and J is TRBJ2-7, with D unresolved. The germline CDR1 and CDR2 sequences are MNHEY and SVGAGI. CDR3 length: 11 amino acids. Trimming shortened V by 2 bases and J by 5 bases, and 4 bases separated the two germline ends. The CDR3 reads CASSYIDEQYF. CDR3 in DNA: TGTGCCAGCAGTTACATAGACGAGCAGTACTTC.

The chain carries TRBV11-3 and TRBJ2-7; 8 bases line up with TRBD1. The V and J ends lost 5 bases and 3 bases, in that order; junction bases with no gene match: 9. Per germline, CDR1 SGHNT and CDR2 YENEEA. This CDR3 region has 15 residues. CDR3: CASSMRTGTDYEQYF. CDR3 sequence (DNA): TGTGCCAGCAGCATGAGGACAGGGACCGACTACGAGCAGTACTTC.

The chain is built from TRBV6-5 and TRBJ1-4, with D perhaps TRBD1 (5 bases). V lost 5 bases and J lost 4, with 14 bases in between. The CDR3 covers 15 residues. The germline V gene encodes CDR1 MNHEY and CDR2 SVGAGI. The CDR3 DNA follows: TGTGCCAGCAGTAACCCGACAGCTTTTAATGAAAAACTGTTTTTT. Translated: CASSNPTAFNEKLFF.

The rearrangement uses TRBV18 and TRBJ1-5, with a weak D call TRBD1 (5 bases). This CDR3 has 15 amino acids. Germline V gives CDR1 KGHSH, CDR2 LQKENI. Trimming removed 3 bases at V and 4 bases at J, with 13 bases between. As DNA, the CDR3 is TGTGCCAGCTCACCCCGCTCAGGGCGAAATCAGCCCCAGCATTTT. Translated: CASSPRSGRNQPQHF.

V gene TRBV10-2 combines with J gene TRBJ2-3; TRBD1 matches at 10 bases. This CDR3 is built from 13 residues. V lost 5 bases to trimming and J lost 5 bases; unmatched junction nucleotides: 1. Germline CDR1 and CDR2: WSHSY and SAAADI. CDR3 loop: CASSWTGGDTQYF. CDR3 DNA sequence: TGCGCCAGCAGTTGGACAGGGGGAGATACGCAGTATTTT.

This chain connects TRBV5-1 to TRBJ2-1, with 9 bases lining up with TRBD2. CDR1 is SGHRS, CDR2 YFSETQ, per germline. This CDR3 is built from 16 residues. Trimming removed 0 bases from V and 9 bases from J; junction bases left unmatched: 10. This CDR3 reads CASSLVGGGAIGEQFF. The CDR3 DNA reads TGCGCCAGCAGCTTGGTTGGCGGGGGGGCCATCGGTGAGCAGTTCTTC.

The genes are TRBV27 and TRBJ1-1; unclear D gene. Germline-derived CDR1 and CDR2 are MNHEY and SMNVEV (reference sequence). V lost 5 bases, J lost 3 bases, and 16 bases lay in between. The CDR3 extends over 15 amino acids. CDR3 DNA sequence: TGTGCCAGCAGTCGCCGCCCTGAGGCGGACACTGAAGCTTTCTTT. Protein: CASSRRPEADTEAFF.

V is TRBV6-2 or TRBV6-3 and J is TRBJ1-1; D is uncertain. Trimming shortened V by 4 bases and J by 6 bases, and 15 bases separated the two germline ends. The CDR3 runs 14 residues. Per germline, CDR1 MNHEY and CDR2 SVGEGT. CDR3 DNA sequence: TGTGCCAGCAGTTTAGGCGGGGTATACGCTGAAGCTTTCTTT. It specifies CASSLGGVYAEAFF.

The CDR3: CSAFYPEGTEAFF. As DNA, the CDR3 is TGCAGCGCCTTCTACCCAGAGGGCACTGAAGCTTTCTTT. The chain is built from TRBV29-1 and TRBJ1-1; unclear D gene. Germline V gene sequence: CDR1 SQVTM, CDR2 ANQGSEA. V was trimmed by 7 bases and J by 4 bases, leaving 16 bases between them. The CDR3 is 13 amino acids.

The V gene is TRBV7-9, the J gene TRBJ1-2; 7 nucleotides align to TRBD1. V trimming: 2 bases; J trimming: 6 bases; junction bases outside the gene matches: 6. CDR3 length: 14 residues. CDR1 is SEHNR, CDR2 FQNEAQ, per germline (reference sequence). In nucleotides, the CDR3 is TGTGCCAGCAGCTTATTAAATACAGGGGATGGCTACACCTTC. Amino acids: CASSLLNTGDGYTF.

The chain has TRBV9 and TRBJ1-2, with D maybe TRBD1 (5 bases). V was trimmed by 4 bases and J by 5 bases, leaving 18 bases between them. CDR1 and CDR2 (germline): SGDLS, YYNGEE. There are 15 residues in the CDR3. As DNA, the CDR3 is TGTGCCAGCAGCACCCGGGACCGGGGGTCATATGGCTACACCTTC. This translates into CASSTRDRGSYGYTF. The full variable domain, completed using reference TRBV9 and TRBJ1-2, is DSGVTQTPKHLITATGQRVTLRCSPRSGDLSVYWYQQSLDQGLQFLIQYYNGEERAKGNILERFSAQQFPDLHSELNLSSLELGDSALYFCASSTRDRGSYGYTFGSGTRLTVV.

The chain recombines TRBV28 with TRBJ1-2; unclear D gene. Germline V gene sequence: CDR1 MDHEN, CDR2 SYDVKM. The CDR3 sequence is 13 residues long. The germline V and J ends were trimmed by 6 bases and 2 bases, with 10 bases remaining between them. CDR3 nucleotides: TGTGCCAGCAGGCCCGGAGGAAACTATGGCTACACCTTC. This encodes CASRPGGNYGYTF.

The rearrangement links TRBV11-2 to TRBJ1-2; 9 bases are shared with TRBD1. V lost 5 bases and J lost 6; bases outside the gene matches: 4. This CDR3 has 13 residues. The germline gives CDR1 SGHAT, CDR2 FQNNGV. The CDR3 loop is CASSPGTGNGYTF. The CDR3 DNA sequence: TGTGCCAGCAGCCCCGGGACAGGGAATGGCTACACCTTC.

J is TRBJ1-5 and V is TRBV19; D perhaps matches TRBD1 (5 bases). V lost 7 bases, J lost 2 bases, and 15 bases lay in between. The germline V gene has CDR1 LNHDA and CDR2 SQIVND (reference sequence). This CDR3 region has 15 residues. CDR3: CASTSGARGNQPQHF. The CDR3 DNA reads TGTGCCAGTACCTCAGGAGCCAGGGGCAATCAGCCCCAGCATTTT.